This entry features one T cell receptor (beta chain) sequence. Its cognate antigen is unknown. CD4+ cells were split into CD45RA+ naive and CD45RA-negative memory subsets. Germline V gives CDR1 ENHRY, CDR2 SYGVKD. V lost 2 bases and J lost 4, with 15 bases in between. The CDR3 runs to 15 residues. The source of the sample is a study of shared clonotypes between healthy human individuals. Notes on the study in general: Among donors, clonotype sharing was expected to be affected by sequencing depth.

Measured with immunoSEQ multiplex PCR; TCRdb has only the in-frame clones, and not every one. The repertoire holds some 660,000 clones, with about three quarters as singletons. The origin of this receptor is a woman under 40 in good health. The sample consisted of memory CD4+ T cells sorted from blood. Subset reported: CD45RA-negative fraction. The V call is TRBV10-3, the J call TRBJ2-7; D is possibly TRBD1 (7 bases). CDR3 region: CAISERSGGRYEQYF. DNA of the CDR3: TGTGCCATCAGTGAGAGGTCAGGGGGGAGGTACGAGCAGTACTTC.